This entry lists 31 T cell receptor beta chains sequenced from one sample in a study of blood T cell repertoires in COVID-19. Method: immunoSEQ multiplex PCR; TCRdb's copy keeps in-frame clones and lacks some. This sample carries a few hundred thousand clones, over 80% of them seen once, and the ten largest clones take around 5.1%. The source material was PBMCs or T cells enriched from blood (not recorded which). Receptor source: a woman aged 45-59 years who had recovered from COVID-19.

This chain connects TRBV7-2 to TRBJ1-1, with 9 bases matching TRBD1. CDR3 length: 14 amino acids. Looked up from germline, CDR1 is SGHTA and CDR2 is FQGNSA. J was trimmed by 8 bases and V by 6 bases; bases with no gene match: 10. The CDR3 sequence: CASSPDRGGFEAFF. The CDR3 region has the DNA TGTGCCAGCAGTCCGGACAGGGGAGGTTTCGAAGCTTTCTTT.

This clone was detected once. This chain connects TRBV14 to TRBJ2-3, with unresolved D. Trimming left V 0 bases short and J 6 bases short, with 7 bases between. Germline CDR1 is SGHDN and CDR2 is FVKESK. CDR3 length: 13 amino acids. Written as DNA, the CDR3 is TGTGCCAGCAGCCAAGATGTCGGGGATACGCAGTATTTT. Translating gives CASSQDVGDTQYF.

The V call is TRBV3-1 (or the pseudogene TRBV3-2), the J call TRBJ1-1, with D unresolved. With 4 bases removed from V and 4 bases from J, the gap between germline ends came to 10 bases. Per germline, CDR1 LGHDT and CDR2 YNNKEL (reference sequence). This CDR3 has 13 amino acids. The CDR3 protein is CASSRAGVTEAFF. In DNA form, the CDR3 reads TGTGCCAGCAGCCGGGCGGGAGTCACTGAAGCTTTCTTT.

The CDR3 bases are TGTGCCAGCCGGTTCCAGGGGACGGGCGGGGAGCTGTTTTTT. Protein sequence: CASRFQGTGGELFF. The V call is TRBV6-5, the J call TRBJ2-2, with D possibly matching TRBD1 (6 bases). From germline, CDR1 is MNHEY and CDR2 SVGAGI. The CDR3 has 14 residues. With 8 bases removed from V and 7 bases from J, the gap between germline ends came to 17 bases.

V usage is TRBV4-3 and J usage is TRBJ1-2, with 9 bases that match TRBD1. V gave up 3 bases and J gave up 0 bases; unmatched junction bases: 8. Germline lookup yields CDR1 LGHNA and CDR2 YSLEER. There are 17 residues in the CDR3. The CDR3 nucleotides read TGCGCCAGCAGCCACGTCCCGGGACAGGGCGCTAACTATGGCTACACCTTC. This translates into CASSHVPGQGANYGYTF.

The rearrangement uses TRBV6-5 and TRBJ1-6; TRBD1 is a possible D gene (6 bases). Looked up from germline, CDR1 is MNHEY and CDR2 is SVGAGI. This CDR3 is built from 12 residues. Between the trimmed V and J ends, which lost 3 bases and 11 bases, there was a span of 8 bases. This CDR3 is CASSYGGAPLHF. CDR3 nucleotide sequence: TGTGCCAGCAGTTATGGGGGCGCACCCCTCCACTTT.

The chain uses TRBV29-1 and TRBJ2-7; 9 bases agree with TRBD1. V shed 6 bases and J 2 bases; nucleotides not matched to a gene: 5. Germline values: CDR1 SQVTM, CDR2 ANQGSEA. The CDR3 runs 13 residues. The CDR3 sequence is CSVGTGFTYEQYF. As DNA, the CDR3 is TGCAGCGTCGGGACAGGGTTTACCTACGAGCAGTACTTC.

The chain carries TRBV12-3 or TRBV12-4 and TRBJ1-1; D is possibly TRBD1 (6 bases). The ends were cut back, 7 bases at V and 6 bases at J, with 15 bases in the middle. The CDR3 has 13 residues. DNA for the CDR3: TGTGCCAGCACTGGCACCCCAGGGGCTGAAGCTTTCTTT. Its translation: CASTGTPGAEAFF.

This clone was observed a few times. V is TRBV2 and J is TRBJ1-1, with D perhaps matching TRBD1 (6 bases). Trimming took 6 bases from V and 5 from J, leaving 10 bases between them. CDR3 length equals 12 residues. Germline loops: CDR1 SNHLY, CDR2 FYNNEI. CDR3 sequence reads: CASSRGETEAFF. CDR3 DNA: TGTGCCAGCAGCAGGGGAGAAACTGAAGCTTTCTTT.

This chain uses TRBV30 with TRBJ1-2; TRBD1 agrees at 7 bases. From germline, CDR1 is GTSNPN and CDR2 SVGIG (reference sequence). This CDR3 is 13 amino acids long. After removal of 3 bases from V and 0 bases from J, the junction contained 1 base not matched to a gene. The CDR3 reads CAWRGQPNYGYTF. DNA for the CDR3: TGTGCCTGGAGGGGACAGCCTAACTATGGCTACACCTTC.

The chain is built from TRBV25-1 and TRBJ1-1, with a weak D call TRBD1 (5 bases). CDR1 and CDR2 (germline): MGHDK, SYGVNS. V lost 0 bases and J lost 8, with 16 bases in between. The CDR3 consists of 15 residues. CDR3 nucleotides: TGTGCCAGCAGTGAATACGCCAGGGAATTTCGCGAAGCTTTCTTT. Its translation: CASSEYAREFREAFF.

The CDR3, as DNA: TGCAGCGTCCTCCCTGGGTGGGACAGGGGCTCCATGAACACTGAAGCTTTCTTT. Translating gives CSVLPGWDRGSMNTEAFF. The V gene is TRBV29-1, the J gene TRBJ1-1; 10 nucleotides line up with TRBD1. Losses at the gene ends were 6 bases for V and 0 bases for J; bases not matched to a gene: 16. The V gene's germline CDR1 is SQVTM and CDR2 ANQGSEA. The CDR3 covers 18 residues.

The genes are TRBV19 and TRBJ1-2; tentatively, D is TRBD1 (6 bases). Germline V gene data show CDR1 as LNHDA and CDR2 as SQIVND (reference sequence). The CDR3 sequence is 15 residues long. V lost 5 bases and J 0 bases, leaving 13 bases between the germline ends. The CDR3 coding sequence is TGTGCCAGTAGTGCTACAGGGATCCCTAACTATGGCTACACCTTC. Its protein is CASSATGIPNYGYTF.

The chain has TRBV7-8 and TRBJ2-3; maybe TRBD2 (6 bases). Deletions cut 0 bases from V and 5 bases from J, with 9 bases between. The CDR3 has 14 amino acids. Germline loops: CDR1 SGHVS, CDR2 FQNEAQ. The CDR3 sequence: CASSLAGLGDTQYF. The CDR3 DNA sequence: TGTGCCAGCAGCTTAGCGGGACTGGGAGATACGCAGTATTTT.

The gene calls are TRBV20-1 and TRBJ1-2, with a weak D call TRBD1 (6 bases). CDR1 and CDR2 (germline): DFQATT, SNEGSKA (reference sequence). V was pared by 6 bases and J by 3 bases, with 8 bases between. This CDR3 contains 11 residues. CDR3 sequence (DNA): TGCAGTGCCCACAGGGACTATGGCTACACCTTC. This translates into CSAHRDYGYTF.

The chain recombines TRBV19 with TRBJ1-5; D ambiguous. The V end lost 2 bases, the J end lost 4 bases, and 15 bases lay between the germline ends. This CDR3 comprises 16 residues. Per the germline V gene, CDR1 is LNHDA and CDR2 is SQIVND (reference sequence). CDR3: CASSIQPGGRNQPQHF. Here the CDR3 DNA reads TGTGCCAGTAGTATACAGCCGGGAGGGAGGAATCAGCCCCAGCATTTT.

This clone was counted only a few times. The chain links TRBV6-5 to TRBJ1-1; no reliable D call. The ends were cut back, 7 bases at V and 9 bases at J, with 18 bases in the middle. Per the germline V gene, CDR1 is MNHEY and CDR2 is SVGAGI. The CDR3 consists of 13 residues. CDR3 bases: TGTGCCAGCACCGTAACCGGGTCTCGGAAAGCTTTCTTT. This encodes CASTVTGSRKAFF.

The V and J genes are TRBV7-2 and TRBJ2-3, with 8 nucleotides matching TRBD2. This CDR3 contains 16 residues. V shed 2 bases, J shed 1 base, and the junction held 5 bases outside the gene matches. Per the germline V gene, CDR1 is SGHTA and CDR2 is FQGNSA. The CDR3 reads CASSLTAGVGTDTQYF. CDR3 DNA: TGTGCCAGCAGCTTAACAGCGGGAGTGGGCACAGATACGCAGTATTTT.

The chain couples TRBV5-8 to TRBJ1-2; no clear D. The V end lost 2 bases, the J end lost 3 bases, and 8 bases lay between the germline ends. The CDR3 has 13 amino acids. Germline V CDR1 and CDR2: SGHTS, YDEGEE. For the CDR3, the DNA is TGTGCCAGCAGCTTAACACCCCACTATGGCTACACCTTC. Translation gives CASSLTPHYGYTF.

This rearrangement joins TRBV3-1 (or the pseudogene TRBV3-2) to TRBJ1-6; D may be TRBD1 (5 bases). V lost 5 bases to trimming and J lost 11 bases, with 10 bases between them. The CDR3 consists of 12 residues. Germline V gives CDR1 LGHDT, CDR2 YNNKEL (reference sequence). The DNA of the CDR3 is TGTGCCAGCAGCACCGGACAACCACCCCTCCACTTT. This encodes CASSTGQPPLHF.

This clone is a singleton in its sample. The CDR3 loop reads CSASTKGGNYGYTF. The CDR3 bases are TGCAGTGCTAGTACGAAGGGGGGGAACTATGGCTACACCTTC. V usage is TRBV20-1 and J usage is TRBJ1-2, with D possibly being TRBD1 (6 bases). V lost 3 bases to trimming and J lost 2 bases, with 13 bases between them. CDR3 size: 14 residues. Germline assignment: CDR1 DFQATT and CDR2 SNEGSKA (reference sequence).

The J gene is TRBJ1-1, the V gene TRBV11-2; the D is unclear. The V gene's germline CDR1 is SGHAT and CDR2 FQNNGV. This CDR3 is 15 amino acids long. Trimming cost V 4 bases and J 1 base, with 13 bases left between them. CDR3 in amino acids: CASSSKNLANTEAFF. CDR3 bases: TGTGCCAGCAGCTCCAAAAACCTAGCGAACACTGAAGCTTTCTTT.

The V call is TRBV7-9, the J call TRBJ1-2; D is ambiguous. The germline V gene encodes CDR1 SEHNR and CDR2 FQNEAQ (reference sequence). The CDR3 extends over 15 amino acids. Trimming left V 2 bases short and J 3 bases short, with 13 bases between. The CDR3 sequence is CASSLNGNPHYGYTF. The DNA for the CDR3 is TGTGCCAGCAGCTTAAACGGGAACCCACACTATGGCTACACCTTC.

This rearrangement joins TRBV24-1 to TRBJ1-1, with 7 bases identical to TRBD1. Germline V gene lookup returns CDR1 KGHDR and CDR2 SFDVKD. This CDR3 spans 15 amino acids. V lost 3 bases, J lost 1 base, and 4 bases stayed unmatched. In nucleotides, the CDR3 is TGTGCCACCAGTGATGCCAGACAGGGGAACACTGAAGCTTTCTTT. This sequence encodes CATSDARQGNTEAFF.

CDR3 sequence (DNA): TGTGCCACCAGCAGAGGACCCCCTGACACCGCCTATGGCTACACCTTC. Its translation is CATSRGPPDTAYGYTF. This chain joins TRBV15 and TRBJ1-2, with D unresolved. The CDR3 totals 16 residues. Germline-derived CDR1 and CDR2 are LNHNV and YYDKDF (reference sequence). V shed 1 base and J shed 4 bases, with 16 bases lying between them.

This chain connects TRBV3-1 (or the pseudogene TRBV3-2) to TRBJ2-7, with TRBD2 matching 7 bases. CDR1 and CDR2 (germline): LGHDT, YNNKEL (reference sequence). Trimming removed 4 bases from V and 4 bases from J; junction bases left unmatched: 10. The CDR3 length is 15 residues. The CDR3 region is CASSPSPPAGYEQYF. The CDR3 bases are TGTGCCAGCAGCCCCTCCCCCCCAGCGGGGTACGAGCAGTACTTC.

The genes are TRBV4-3 and TRBJ2-3; 8 positions match TRBD2. The CDR3 covers 20 residues. Germline V gene data show CDR1 as LGHNA and CDR2 as YSLEER. Germline trimming cut 0 bases from V and 0 bases from J; bases unmatched to any gene: 14. The chain's CDR3 is CASSQDLGLAGRSSTDTQYF. The CDR3, as DNA: TGCGCCAGCAGCCAAGATCTTGGGCTAGCGGGCAGAAGTAGCACAGATACGCAGTATTTT.

The chain has TRBV30 and TRBJ2-5; tentative D call: TRBD1 (6 bases). This CDR3 comprises 13 residues. Germline V gene lookup returns CDR1 GTSNPN and CDR2 SVGIG (reference sequence). V shed 3 bases and J shed 7 bases, with 15 bases lying between them. As DNA, the CDR3 is TGTGCCTGGAGCAGTAACAGGGACGGGACCCAGTACTTC. This encodes CAWSSNRDGTQYF.

The chain recombines TRBV2 with TRBJ1-5, with D uncertain. The germline V gene has CDR1 SNHLY and CDR2 FYNNEI. The CDR3 covers 16 residues. V gave up 6 bases and J gave up 5 bases, with 20 bases separating them. The CDR3 spells CASSYWGGEKHQPQHF. The CDR3 DNA follows: TGTGCCAGCAGCTACTGGGGAGGAGAGAAACATCAGCCCCAGCATTTT.

The rearrangement joins TRBV3-1 (or the pseudogene TRBV3-2) to TRBJ2-3; 7 bases match TRBD1. This CDR3 has 14 residues. The V and J ends lost 4 bases and 7 bases, in that order; junction bases with no gene match: 8. Germline CDR1 LGHDT, CDR2 YNNKEL (reference sequence). The CDR3 protein is CASSPGTARYTQYF. As DNA, the CDR3 is TGTGCCAGCAGCCCTGGGACAGCTCGGTATACGCAGTATTTT.

This sequence joins TRBV29-1 and TRBJ2-7; 9 bases line up with TRBD2. From germline, CDR1 is SQVTM and CDR2 ANQGSEA. The V and J ends lost 7 bases and 1 base, in that order; junction bases with no gene match: 5. There are 13 residues in the CDR3. For the CDR3, the DNA is TGCAGCGGTGGAGCGGGGGGTTCCTACGAGCAGTACTTC. Amino acids: CSGGAGGSYEQYF.